One and the same sample provided the 16 T cell receptor beta chains below, sequenced in a study of CD8 T cells in Susac syndrome. Random hexamers were used to reverse transcribe an amount of about 0.45 to 1 ug RNA. TCRdb called the immunoSEQ multiplex PCR reads again in MiXCR, with one record for every CDR3 protein. The table lists about 140,000 distinct CDR3 sequences, 85% to 95% of them singletons. The sequenced sample consisted of CD4+ T cells from PBMCs. All receptors come from a human donor with multiple sclerosis.

The genes are TRBV30 and TRBJ1-3; unclear D gene. Germline V gene data show CDR1 as GTSNPN and CDR2 as SVGIG (reference sequence). Between the trimmed V and J ends, which lost 4 bases and 0 bases, there was a span of 1 base. The CDR3 consists of 11 residues. The CDR3 is CAWTSGNTIYF. The CDR3 DNA follows: TGTGCCTGGACCTCTGGAAACACCATATATTTT.

The chain couples TRBV9 to TRBJ2-1; D is ambiguous. There are 12 residues in the CDR3. The V end was cut by 0 bases, the J end by 3 bases, with 1 base between. In germline, CDR1 is SGDLS, CDR2 YYNGEE. Here the CDR3 reads CASSVDYNEQFF. DNA for the CDR3: TGTGCCAGCAGCGTAGACTACAATGAGCAGTTCTTC.

This sequence joins TRBV19 and TRBJ2-1; 7 bases agree with TRBD1. V shed 8 bases and J 9 bases; nucleotides not matched to a gene: 7. The CDR3 extends over 12 amino acids. Germline lookup yields CDR1 LNHDA and CDR2 SQIVND (reference sequence). The CDR3 bases are TGTGCCAGTTCAGACAGGGCAGCTGAGCAGTTCTTC. Amino acids: CASSDRAAEQFF.

This clonotype was seen just once. The chain combines TRBV12-3 or TRBV12-4 with TRBJ2-7; D possibly corresponds to TRBD1 (5 bases). The CDR3 loop spans 16 amino acids. V lost 2 bases and J lost 3, with 17 bases in between. CDR3 DNA sequence: TGTGCCAGCAGTTTAAGGGGTAGGGGCGGCCACTACGAGCAGTACTTC. As protein: CASSLRGRGGHYEQYF.

J is TRBJ1-2 and V is TRBV9; 11 bases are a match to TRBD1. CDR1 is SGDLS, CDR2 YYNGEE, per germline. Trimming at V came to 6 bases and at J to 1 base, leaving 5 bases not matched to a gene. This CDR3 has 15 amino acids. CDR3 sequence: CASTLGTGGNYGYTF. In DNA form, the CDR3 reads TGTGCCAGCACTCTCGGGACAGGGGGTAACTATGGCTACACCTTC.

The chain combines TRBV7-8 with TRBJ2-2, with 10 bases that match TRBD2. This CDR3 is built from 17 residues. Per germline, CDR1 SGHVS and CDR2 FQNEAQ. Trimming cost V 5 bases and J 1 base; bases outside gene matches: 7. DNA for the CDR3: TGTGCCAGCAGCCAAATAGCGGGAGGCCGGAACACCGGGGAGCTGTTTTTT. Translated: CASSQIAGGRNTGELFF.

V gene TRBV5-1 combines with J gene TRBJ2-1; D uncertain. CDR3 length equals 11 residues. The V end lost 0 bases, the J end lost 10 bases, and 5 bases lay between the germline ends. In germline, CDR1 is SGHRS, CDR2 YFSETQ. The CDR3 DNA is TGCGCCAGCAGCTTGGGGCGGGAGCAGTTCTTC. Residues: CASSLGREQFF.

The chain employs TRBV20-1 and TRBJ1-1, with 9 bases aligning to TRBD1. The V segment lost 6 bases and the J segment 1 base; nucleotides outside the gene matches: 6. Per the germline V gene, CDR1 is DFQATT and CDR2 is SNEGSKA (reference sequence). The length of the CDR3 is 14 residues. CDR3: CSARTGAKNTEAFF. Here the CDR3 DNA reads TGCAGTGCCCGGACAGGGGCCAAGAACACTGAAGCTTTCTTT.

The V gene is TRBV2, the J gene TRBJ1-1; tentatively, D is TRBD1 (6 bases). Germline V CDR1 and CDR2: SNHLY, FYNNEI. This CDR3 has 14 amino acids. With 5 bases removed from V and 0 bases from J, the gap between germline ends came to 10 bases. Here the CDR3 reads CASSRGAMNTEAFF. The CDR3 nucleotides are TGTGCCAGCAGTAGGGGGGCGATGAACACTGAAGCTTTCTTT.

This chain uses TRBV7-8 with TRBJ2-7; TRBD2 aligns across 8 bases. J lost 2 bases, V lost 5 bases, and 11 bases had no gene match. Germline V lookup: CDR1 SGHVS, CDR2 FQNEAQ. CDR3 length: 16 amino acids. The CDR3 DNA is TGTGCCAGCAGCCCTGTAGCGGGAACCAGTCCCTACGAGCAGTACTTC. Its translation is CASSPVAGTSPYEQYF.

The V and J genes are TRBV9 and TRBJ1-1; 7 bases line up with TRBD1. The V segment lost 3 bases and the J segment 2 bases; nucleotides outside the gene matches: 7. The germline CDR1 and CDR2 sequences are SGDLS and YYNGEE. This CDR3 is built from 15 residues. The CDR3 loop is CASSETGLDNTEAFF. The DNA of the CDR3 is TGTGCCAGCAGCGAGACAGGGTTGGACAACACTGAAGCTTTCTTT.

This sequence joins TRBV29-1 and TRBJ1-2, with D maybe TRBD1 (5 bases). The CDR3 has 14 amino acids. The V gene lost 4 bases and the J gene lost 4 bases, with 16 bases spanning the gap. Germline CDR1 reads SQVTM; CDR2 reads ANQGSEA. The CDR3 spells CSVVYQGSVYGYTF. DNA for the CDR3: TGCAGCGTTGTGTATCAGGGTAGCGTCTATGGCTACACCTTC.

The gene calls are TRBV14 and TRBJ2-3; a possible D gene is TRBD1 (5 bases). The CDR3 covers 15 residues. The ends were cut back, 0 bases at V and 9 bases at J, with 16 bases in the middle. Germline V CDR1 and CDR2: SGHDN, FVKESK. The CDR3 loop reads CASSQDRGQAWTQYF. CDR3 DNA sequence: TGTGCCAGCAGCCAAGATAGGGGTCAGGCCTGGACGCAGTATTTT.

The chain joins TRBV20-1 to TRBJ2-7; 7 bases match TRBD1. CDR1 is DFQATT and CDR2 is SNEGSKA in the germline V gene (reference sequence). The CDR3 has 14 residues. J gave up 2 bases and V 2 bases, and 6 bases lay outside the gene matches. The CDR3 is CSARRDRATYEQYF. CDR3 DNA sequence: TGCAGTGCTAGAAGAGACAGGGCCACCTACGAGCAGTACTTC.

V is TRBV6-2 or TRBV6-3 and J is TRBJ1-5; 11 bases are a match to TRBD1. J gave up 6 bases and V 8 bases, and 9 bases lay outside the gene matches. From germline, CDR1 is MNHEY and CDR2 SVGEGT. This CDR3 has 15 amino acids. CDR3 nucleotides: TGTGCCAGCGGGAGTGGACAGGGGGCCTCTCAGCCCCAGCATTTT. It encodes CASGSGQGASQPQHF.

The chain couples TRBV5-6 to TRBJ1-5; D perhaps matches TRBD1 (6 bases). V lost 1 base, J lost 6 bases, and 11 bases lay in between. Germline assignment: CDR1 SGHDT and CDR2 YYEEEE. The CDR3 loop spans 14 amino acids. CDR3 loop: CASSLRGAGQPQHF. CDR3 bases: TGTGCCAGCAGCTTGCGGGGGGCAGGTCAGCCCCAGCATTTT.